The 28 T cell receptor beta chains reported below all come from one sample, sequenced in a study of T-cell reconstitution after alpha-beta-depleted transplantation in children. Molecular barcoding with unique molecular identifiers was used for the TCRbeta library. TCRdb ran MiXCR on the PCR reads and lists one entry per CDR3 protein. The data show about 610,000 distinct CDR3 sequences, more than 9% seen once. The sequences come from PBMCs from the stem cell graft donor, collected from the stem cell graft. These receptors all stem from a human donor who donated a stem cell graft to a child with acute myeloid leukemia.

This clonotype was detected many times. This chain uses TRBV7-8 with TRBJ2-1; 7 nucleotides line up with TRBD2. CDR1 and CDR2 (germline): SGHVS, FQNEAQ. The CDR3 sequence is 15 residues long. J gave up 3 bases and V 5 bases, and 7 bases lay outside the gene matches. The CDR3, as DNA: TGTGCCAGCAGCCCCCTCGAGCGGGACTACAATGAGCAGTTCTTC. It encodes CASSPLERDYNEQFF.

This clonotype was recorded a few times. Germline and junction disagree at one end, which may indicate a read error. CDR3 sequence: CASRGQGEVLF. Here the CDR3 DNA reads TGTGCCAGCAGGGGACAGGGGGAAGTTTTATTT. This rearrangement joins TRBV2 to TRBJ1-4; TRBD1 matches 11 bases. CDR1 and CDR2 (germline): SNHLY, FYNNEI. The CDR3 spans 11 residues.

This clonotype was recorded a few times. The chain combines TRBV12-3 or TRBV12-4 with TRBJ2-1; 7 bases line up with TRBD2. The V and J ends lost 6 bases and 0 bases, in that order; junction bases with no gene match: 5. The CDR3 runs to 15 residues. CDR3 sequence reads: CASRTSGISYNEQFF. CDR3 in DNA: TGTGCCAGCAGAACGAGCGGGATCTCCTACAATGAGCAGTTCTTC.

This clonotype was seen more than once but under ten times. J is TRBJ1-1 and V is TRBV20-1, with no clear D. The V end lost 3 bases, the J end lost 1 base, and 15 bases lay between the germline ends. The length of the CDR3 is 15 residues. From germline, CDR1 is DFQATT and CDR2 SNEGSKA (reference sequence). CDR3 protein: CSARRVGVRNTEAFF. The CDR3 DNA sequence: TGCAGTGCTAGGCGAGTCGGCGTCCGGAACACTGAAGCTTTCTTT.

Remarks on this clonotype: A much larger clone is a single base away; this may be a read error. In this CDR3 the conserved last residue, phenylalanine or tryptophan, is missing, so a read error is likely. The J gene is TRBJ2-3, the V gene TRBV3-1; D unclear. The germline V gene encodes CDR1 LGHDT and CDR2 YNNKEL (reference sequence). This CDR3 comprises 16 residues. Trimming removed 0 bases at V and 1 base at J, with 11 bases between. CDR3 nucleotides: TGTGCCAGCAGCCAAGATGAGGCTCTTGGCACAGATACGCAGTATCTT. The encoded protein is CASSQDEALGTDTQYL.

The rearrangement links TRBV27 to TRBJ2-7, with 8 nucleotides matching TRBD2. Trimming removed 1 base from V and 2 bases from J; junction bases left unmatched: 4. Germline V gene lookup returns CDR1 MNHEY and CDR2 SMNVEV (reference sequence). The CDR3 is made up of 15 amino acids. For the CDR3, the DNA is TGTGCCAGCAGTTTATACCCGGGAGGGCCCTACGAGCAGTACTTC. This gives the protein CASSLYPGGPYEQYF.

This clonotype was detected many times. The rearrangement uses TRBV29-1 and TRBJ2-3; D not certain. The CDR3 is 12 residues long. CDR1 and CDR2 (germline): SQVTM, ANQGSEA. Deletions cut 3 bases from V and 1 base from J, with 5 bases between. This CDR3 reads CSVEQGTDTQYF. The DNA for the CDR3 is TGCAGCGTTGAGCAGGGCACAGATACGCAGTATTTT.

This clonotype was recorded a few times. The CDR3: CASSLRTQVEQYF. The CDR3 DNA is TGTGCCAGCAGCCTGCGGACGCAGGTTGAGCAGTACTTC. This chain joins TRBV7-2 and TRBJ2-7; unclear D gene. The CDR3 covers 13 residues. V gave up 5 bases and J gave up 7 bases, with 15 bases separating them. CDR1 is SGHTA and CDR2 is FQGNSA in the germline V gene.

This clonotype has a count of ten or more. The V call is TRBV7-9, the J call TRBJ2-3; D is unresolved. CDR3 length equals 16 residues. Trimming stripped 3 bases from V and 2 bases from J, with 15 bases between. Germline V CDR1 and CDR2: SEHNR, FQNEAQ (reference sequence). The CDR3 DNA reads as TGTGCCAGCAGCTTGAGGTCAGACCAGGCCACAGATACGCAGTATTTT. As protein: CASSLRSDQATDTQYF.

This chain uses TRBV18 with TRBJ1-2; D not resolved. Deletions cut 4 bases from V and 3 bases from J, with 9 bases between. The CDR3 has 13 amino acids. The germline CDR1 and CDR2 sequences are KGHSH and LQKENI. CDR3: CASSLGIDYGYTF. CDR3 DNA sequence: TGTGCCAGCTCACTTGGGATCGACTATGGCTACACCTTC. The full variable domain, its missing parts supplied by reference TRBV18 and TRBJ1-2, is NAGVMQNPRHLVRRRGQEARLRCSPMKGHSHVYWYRQLPEEGLKFMVYLQKENIIDESGMPKERFSAEFPKEGPSILRIQQVVRGDSAAYFCASSLGIDYGYTFGSGTRLTVV.

A few counts support this clonotype. CDR3 region: CASLTGEETEAFF. The CDR3 DNA reads TGTGCCAGCTTAACAGGGGAGGAAACTGAAGCTTTCTTT. V usage is TRBV6-1 and J usage is TRBJ1-1; 7 nucleotides match TRBD1. The CDR3 loop spans 13 amino acids. Per germline, CDR1 MNHNS and CDR2 SASEGT. Unmatched junction bases numbered 8, after V lost 8 bases and J lost 5 bases.

This clonotype was seen more than once but under ten times. The chain links TRBV20-1 to TRBJ2-1; perhaps TRBD2 as D (6 bases). CDR3 length equals 13 residues. Deletions cut 7 bases from V and 1 base from J, with 11 bases between. Per germline, CDR1 DFQATT and CDR2 SNEGSKA (reference sequence). Written as DNA, the CDR3 is TGCAGTGGACGGCGGGGTTCCTACAATGAGCAGTTCTTC. It is translated as CSGRRGSYNEQFF.

This clonotype was seen a handful of times. V usage is TRBV4-2 and J usage is TRBJ2-3; TRBD2 agrees at 10 bases. The V gene's germline CDR1 is LGHNA and CDR2 YNFKEQ. With 1 base clipped from V and 1 base from J, the junction kept 5 bases outside the gene matches. The CDR3 sequence is 17 residues long. The DNA of the CDR3 is TGTGCCAGCAGCCAAGTTAGGGGGACTAGCGGCACAGATACGCAGTATTTT. Translation gives CASSQVRGTSGTDTQYF.

In its sample, this clonotype was seen a few times. The V gene is TRBV20-1, the J gene TRBJ2-7; D is perhaps TRBD1 (6 bases). The CDR3 loop spans 14 amino acids. Germline V gene sequence: CDR1 DFQATT, CDR2 SNEGSKA (reference sequence). V was shortened by 4 bases and J by 1 base, with 14 bases between the two germline ends. The CDR3 reads CSAKTPGQSYEQYF. The DNA of the CDR3 is TGCAGTGCTAAGACTCCGGGACAATCCTACGAGCAGTACTTC.

A remark on this clonotype: Since a much larger clone is just one base distant, this may be a read error. This rearrangement joins TRBV6-2 or TRBV6-3 to TRBJ2-7; maybe TRBD1 (5 bases). V was shortened by 6 bases and J by 1 base, with 10 bases between the two germline ends. Germline lookup yields CDR1 MNHEY and CDR2 SVGEGT. CDR3 size: 13 residues. The chain's CDR3 is CASRPRGSYEQYF. The CDR3 bases are TGTGCCAGCAGACCTAGGGGATCCTACGAGCAGTACTTC.

Of note for this clonotype: A much larger clone is a single base away; this may be a read error. The conserved final phenylalanine or tryptophan is absent from the CDR3, which likely points to a read error. The chain employs TRBV10-3 and TRBJ1-1, with D perhaps matching TRBD1 (6 bases). In germline, CDR1 is ENHRY, CDR2 SYGVKD. The CDR3 totals 15 residues. Trimming shortened V by 6 bases and J by 2 bases, and 16 bases separated the two germline ends. CDR3 amino acids: CAISLSGTLNTEAFC. In DNA, the CDR3 is TGTGCCATCAGCCTCTCCGGGACACTCAACACTGAAGCTTTCTGT.

This clonotype was seen a handful of times. The chain joins TRBV4-3 to TRBJ2-1; 8 positions agree with TRBD2. The CDR3 spans 15 residues. The ends lost 0 bases at V and 9 bases at J; junction bases unmatched: 7. Germline V gene data show CDR1 as LGHNA and CDR2 as YSLEER. CDR3 coding DNA: TGCGCCAGCAGCCAAGATATCCTAGCGGGCCTTGAGCAGTTCTTC. The encoded protein is CASSQDILAGLEQFF.

The chain combines TRBV7-9 with TRBJ2-7, with D unresolved. Germline V lookup: CDR1 SEHNR, CDR2 FQNEAQ (reference sequence). The CDR3 loop spans 15 amino acids. Trimming took 5 bases from V and 0 from J, leaving 14 bases between them. CDR3 nucleotide sequence: TGTGCCAGCAGCGTAATCGGGTTTAGCTCCTACGAGCAGTACTTC. Its translation is CASSVIGFSSYEQYF.

This clonotype was counted ten times or more. The CDR3 DNA sequence: TGTGCCAGCAGCTCCCCCCGACTAGCGCCTAGCACAGATACGCAGTATTTT. Translated, it gives CASSSPRLAPSTDTQYF. This chain links TRBV7-2 with TRBJ2-3; 8 nucleotides line up with TRBD2. J was trimmed by 0 bases and V by 4 bases; bases with no gene match: 9. The CDR3 spans 17 residues. Germline assignment: CDR1 SGHTA and CDR2 FQGNSA.

This clonotype has just a few counts. The chain has TRBV7-9 and TRBJ1-2, with D possibly matching TRBD1 (5 bases). Germline values: CDR1 SEHNR, CDR2 FQNEAQ (reference sequence). The length of the CDR3 is 14 residues. The V and J ends lost 2 bases and 3 bases respectively, with 10 bases between them. Here the CDR3 reads CASSLKGLDYGYTF. CDR3 nucleotides: TGTGCCAGCAGCTTAAAGGGGTTAGACTATGGCTACACCTTC.

This clonotype has more than one count but fewer than ten. This chain uses TRBV11-2 with TRBJ2-3; D remains unclear. V lost 1 base to trimming and J lost 0 bases, with 8 bases between them. Germline V gives CDR1 SGHAT, CDR2 FQNNGV. CDR3 length: 15 residues. CDR3 protein: CASSLGVQSTDTQYF. CDR3 coding DNA: TGTGCCAGCAGCTTAGGGGTACAGAGCACAGATACGCAGTATTTT. The entire variable domain, with the rest obtained from reference TRBV11-2 and TRBJ2-3, is as follows: EAGVAQSPRYKIIEKRQSVAFWCNPISGHATLYWYQQILGQGPKLLIQFQNNGVVDDSQLPKDRFSAERLKGVDSTLKIQPAKLEDSAVYLCASSLGVQSTDTQYFGPGTRLTVL.

Many counts were recorded for this clonotype. This sequence joins TRBV5-1 and TRBJ2-4, with D perhaps being TRBD1 or TRBD2 (5 bases each). Germline CDR1 SGHRS, CDR2 YFSETQ. The CDR3 loop spans 15 amino acids. The V and J ends lost 0 bases and 7 bases respectively, with 14 bases between them. CDR3 nucleotide sequence: TGCGCCAGCAGCTTGGAGGCAGGGATAGCGAACATTCAGTACTTC. Residues: CASSLEAGIANIQYF.

This clonotype was seen only a few times. The chain has TRBV7-9 and TRBJ2-2, with D hard to call. The germline V and J ends were trimmed by 7 bases and 2 bases, with 14 bases remaining between them. The CDR3 runs 15 residues. The germline CDR1 and CDR2 sequences are SEHNR and FQNEAQ (reference sequence). This CDR3 reads CASILSPPNTGELFF. CDR3 sequence (DNA): TGTGCCAGCATCCTCTCCCCCCCAAACACCGGGGAGCTGTTTTTT.

V is TRBV18 and J is TRBJ2-3, with no clear D. V shed 6 bases and J shed 2 bases, with 12 bases lying between them. The CDR3 is 14 residues long. Germline V gives CDR1 KGHSH, CDR2 LQKENI. The CDR3 sequence: CASSPWLATDTQYF. The CDR3 DNA sequence: TGTGCCAGCTCTCCCTGGTTAGCCACAGATACGCAGTATTTT.

About this clonotype itself: This could be a read error, since a much larger clone is one nucleotide away. V and J are TRBV20-1 and TRBJ2-2, with 10 positions matching TRBD2. Germline CDR1 reads DFQATT; CDR2 reads SNEGSKA (reference sequence). The CDR3 has 17 amino acids. CDR3 nucleotides: TGCTGTGCTAGCCGGACTAGCGGAGGCGCGAACACCGGGGAGCTGTTTTTT. Its translation: CCASRTSGGANTGELFF.

A remark on this clonotype: Just one base apart from a much larger clone, this may be a read error. This chain's CDR3 is CASRRLAGDEQHF. The CDR3 coding sequence is TGTGCCAGCAGGCGACTAGCGGGTGACGAGCAGCACTTC. This rearrangement joins TRBV27 to TRBJ2-7, with 10 bases that match TRBD2. The length of the CDR3 is 13 residues. From germline, CDR1 is MNHEY and CDR2 SMNVEV (reference sequence).

The chain employs TRBV7-2 and TRBJ2-2; 10 bases align to TRBD2. The CDR3 length is 16 residues. Germline V gene sequence: CDR1 SGHTA, CDR2 FQGNSA. With V trimmed by 5 bases and J by 4 bases, 7 bases remained unmatched. CDR3 sequence (DNA): TGTGCCAGCAGCCGGACTAGCGGAAGAGGCACCGGGGAGCTGTTTTTT. It translates to CASSRTSGRGTGELFF.

The rearrangement links TRBV13 to TRBJ2-7; possibly TRBD1 for D (6 bases). V was trimmed by 2 bases and J by 6 bases, leaving 17 bases between them. The CDR3 has 15 residues. From germline, CDR1 is PRHDT and CDR2 FYEKMQ (reference sequence). The CDR3 region is CASSLSRDIFTEQYF. In DNA form, the CDR3 reads TGTGCCAGCAGCTTATCTCGGGACATTTTTACCGAGCAGTACTTC.